The entry below gives a single T cell receptor beta chain sequence along with its context. What antigen it recognizes has not been identified. No base qualities exist here, and no much larger clone lies one base off it. The CDR3, cysteine through phenylalanine, is 13 amino acids long. The CDR3 DNA has 39 bases and is translated from base 1. The germline V gene (reference sequence) sets CDR1 to MNHEY and CDR2 to SMNVEV. Trimming takes 9 bases from V and 8 bases from J, and the germline ends sit 19 bases apart. The immunoSEQ Assay, a bias-controlled multiplex PCR, was used to amplify TCRbeta CDR3 regions from genomic DNA. In the source study's methods: The number of nucleated cells in each sample was estimated by amplification of reference gene primers within the assay. To quantify the absolute abundance of each unique TCRbeta CDR3 rearrangement, sequence reads were collapsed and filtered. Productive Simpson clonality was computed per sample as the square root of Simpson's diversity index over productive rearrangements. TCRdb holds this immuneACCESS table with in-frame rearrangements only. Some clones are missing; in checked studies, unresolved V genes explain under half, and the rest has no known cause. V and J calls and clone size are as listed in that table; D and trimming were resolved from the DNA. Present in this sample are approximately 300,000 clones, 70% to 90% of which were seen just once. In total, the top ten clones hold roughly 4% of the sample.

This record belongs to a study of blood T cell repertoires in COVID-19 (dated by TCRdb to about 2020). For the study in its entirety: Samples from collaborators originated in the United States, Italy and Spain and spanned both the acute and convalescent phases of COVID-19. The repertoires were made available in a free public database intended to serve as a resource for research on the immune response to SARS-CoV-2. The dataset comprised deeply sampled blood TCRbeta repertoires from subjects exposed to, actively infected with, or recovered from COVID-19. Where available, HLA class I and class II types were obtained from metadata supplied by the sample provider rather than from assay-based typing. The samples were drawn from the first 160 participants of the ongoing ImmuneRACE study and from more than 1,000 subjects provided by 6 global collaborators. The sample metadata nearly always contained a de-identified subject ID, COVID-19 status, age in years and sex. The prospective study material was composed of cDNA or gDNA derived from T cells, B-cell-depleted T cells, or PBMCs.

Whole blood was collected in K2EDTA tubes by collaborating institutions according to the institutions' own protocols. For TCRbeta analysis, collaborator samples were shipped as frozen whole blood, as isolated PBMCs, or as DNA extracted from either sample type. The paper's findings and limits, for the study overall: The quantity of clinical and demographic metadata differed by source and by participant and was supplied without curation.

The receptor chain draws on TRBV27 and TRBJ1-2; the D gene identity is not certain. Sequencing used peripheral blood. The clonotype comes from a woman aged 50 to 60 with active or convalescent COVID-19. The CDR3 loop reads CASSSAQPGGYTF. The DNA sequence is TGTGCCAGTTCTTCTGCGCAACCGGGGGGCTACACCTTC.